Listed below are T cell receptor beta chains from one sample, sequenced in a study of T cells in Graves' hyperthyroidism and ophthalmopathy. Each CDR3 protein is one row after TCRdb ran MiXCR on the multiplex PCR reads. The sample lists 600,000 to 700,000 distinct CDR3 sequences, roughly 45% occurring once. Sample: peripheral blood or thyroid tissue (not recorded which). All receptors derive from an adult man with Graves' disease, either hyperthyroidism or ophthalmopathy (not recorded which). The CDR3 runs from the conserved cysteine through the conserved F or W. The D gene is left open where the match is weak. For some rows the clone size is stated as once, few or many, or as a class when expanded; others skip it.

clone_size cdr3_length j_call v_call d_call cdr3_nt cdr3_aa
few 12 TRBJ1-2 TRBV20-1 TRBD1 TGCAGTGCTAGAGATCAGGGGGGCGGCTACACCTTC CSARDQGGGYTF
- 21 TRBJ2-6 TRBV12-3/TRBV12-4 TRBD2 TGTGCCAGCAGTCCGAGACAGGGGCCTAGCGGGAGGGCCGCTGGGCCCAACGTCCTGACTTTC CASSPRQGPSGRAAGPNVLTF
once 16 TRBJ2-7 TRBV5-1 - TGCGCCAGCAGCGTGCGACCGGGAGCTTTGACCTACGAGCAGTACTTC CASSVRPGALTYEQYF
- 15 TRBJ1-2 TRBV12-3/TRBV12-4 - TGTGCCAGCATGGATAGCGGGGGGGGCGTCTGGGGCTACACCTTC CASMDSGGGVWGYTF
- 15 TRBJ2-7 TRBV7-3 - TGTGCCAGCAGCCCCTCTGGGGGCTTTGCCTACGAGCAGTACTTC CASSPSGGFAYEQYF
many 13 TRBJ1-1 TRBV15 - TGTGCCACCAGCAGAGAGCTGAACACTGAAGCTTTCTTT CATSRELNTEAFF
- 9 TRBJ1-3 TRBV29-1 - TGCAGCGTTGGGAGGGAGGAGGGTTTT CSVGREEGF
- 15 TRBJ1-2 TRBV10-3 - TGTGCCATCAGCGCGGACGGGGGGCTGATCTATGGCTACACCTTC CAISADGGLIYGYTF
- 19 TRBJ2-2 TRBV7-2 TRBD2 TGTGCCAGCAGCTTGGGTAAACTGACTAGCGGAGGGAACACCGGGGAGCTGTTTTTT CASSLGKLTSGGNTGELFF
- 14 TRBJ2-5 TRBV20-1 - TGCAGTGCTGGCTATCCCCTAAGGAGGGGGACCCAGTACTTC CSAGYPLRRGTQYF
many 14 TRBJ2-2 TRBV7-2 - TGTGCCAGCCGCAGGGGCGGGAACACCGGGGAGCTGTTTTTT CASRRGGNTGELFF
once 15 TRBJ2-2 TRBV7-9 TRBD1 TGTGCCAGCAGCTTCTACAGGGGACACACCGGGGAGCTGTTTTTT CASSFYRGHTGELFF
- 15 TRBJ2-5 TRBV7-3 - TGTGCCAGCAGCCCAAGGGTGGGAGGCGAAGAGACCCAGTACTTC CASSPRVGGEETQYF
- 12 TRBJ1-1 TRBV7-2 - TGTGCCAGCAGCGGAGGACAGAATGAAGCTTTCTTT CASSGGQNEAFF
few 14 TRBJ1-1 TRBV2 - TGTGCCAGCAGCCCGACATGGACCAACACTGAAGCTTTCTTT CASSPTWTNTEAFF
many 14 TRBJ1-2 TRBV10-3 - TGTGCCATCAGTGAAACGTCACAGGTCTATGGCTACACCTTC CAISETSQVYGYTF
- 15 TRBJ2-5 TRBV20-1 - TGCAGTGCTAGAGCAGTCGCAGGGCGCCAAGAGACCCAGTACTTC CSARAVAGRQETQYF
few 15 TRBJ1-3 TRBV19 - TGTGCCAGTAGTATAAGCAGGGGCTCTGGAAACACCATATATTTT CASSISRGSGNTIYF
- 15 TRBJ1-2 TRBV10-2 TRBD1 TGCGCCAGCAGGGCTCGTGGACAGGGGTTTGGAGGCTACACCTTC CASRARGQGFGGYTF
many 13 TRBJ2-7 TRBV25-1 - TGTGCCAGCAGTGACACAGGGACCTACGAGCAGTACTTC CASSDTGTYEQYF
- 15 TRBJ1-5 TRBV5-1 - TGCGCCAGCAGCTTGGAGCCCGCCGGAGATCAGCCCCAGCATTTT CASSLEPAGDQPQHF
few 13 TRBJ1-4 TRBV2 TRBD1 TGTGCCAGCACCCAGGGGACAGGTGAAAAACTGTTTTTT CASTQGTGEKLFF
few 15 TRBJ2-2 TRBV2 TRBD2 TGTGCCAGCAAACAAGCGGGGGCGAACACCGGGGAGCTGTTTTTT CASKQAGANTGELFF
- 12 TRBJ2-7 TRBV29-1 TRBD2 TGCAGCGTTCTCGGCGGGAGGGGAGGCCAGTACTTC CSVLGGRGGQYF
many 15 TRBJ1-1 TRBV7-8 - TGTGCCAGCAGCCCCGGTTTGGGGGCTAACACTGAAGCTTTCTTT CASSPGLGANTEAFF
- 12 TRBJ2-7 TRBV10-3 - TGTGCCTCCCTTCTAAGAGGAAACGAGCAGTACTTC CASLLRGNEQYF
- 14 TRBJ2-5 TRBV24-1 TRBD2 TGTGCCAGCAGACTAGCGGGGGGGAGAGAGACCCAGTACTTC CASRLAGGRETQYF
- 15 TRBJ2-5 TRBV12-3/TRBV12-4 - TGTGCCAGCAGTCCGGGGAGGGGGCGATCTCAGACCCAGTACTTC CASSPGRGRSQTQYF
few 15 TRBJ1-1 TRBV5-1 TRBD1 TGTGCCAGCAGCCAAGTTACAGGGGTGAACACTGAAGCTTTCTTT CASSQVTGVNTEAFF
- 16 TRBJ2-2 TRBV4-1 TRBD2 TGTGCCAGCAGCCCAGCGGGAGGGCCGGACACCGGGGAGCTGTTTTTT CASSPAGGPDTGELFF
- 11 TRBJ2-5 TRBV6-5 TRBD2 TGTGCCTCGGCGGGGGGGGAGACCCAGTACTTC CASAGGETQYF
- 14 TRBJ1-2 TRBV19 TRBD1 TGTGCCTTTAGACCCGGGACAGGGGACCGTGGCTACACCTTC CAFRPGTGDRGYTF
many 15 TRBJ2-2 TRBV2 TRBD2 TGTGCCAGCAGTGAGCTAGCGGGAGGACCCGGGGAGCTGTTTTTT CASSELAGGPGELFF
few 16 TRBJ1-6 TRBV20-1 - TGCAGTGCTAGAGATCATACAGGAGGGGTTAATTCACCCCTCCACTTT CSARDHTGGVNSPLHF